The T cell receptor beta chain under discussion was sequenced for a study of OX40 agonist ivuxolimab in advanced cancers. Looking at the study overall: Ivuxolimab was a fully human IgG2 agonistic monoclonal antibody targeting the costimulatory receptor OX40 (CD134). Intravenous ivuxolimab was administered to patients every 2 weeks at six dose levels: 0.01, 0.1, 0.3, 1.5, 3 and 10 mg/kg. Among the approximately 50 dose-escalation patients, about 20 had hepatocellular carcinoma, 15 melanoma, 9 renal cell carcinoma and 9 head and neck cancer. In the dose-escalation cohort, roughly four fifths of patients were male, and the mean age was approximately 60 years, with a range of roughly 20 to 80. Prior anti-PD-1, anti-PD-L1 or anti-CTLA-4 therapy was permitted, and checkpoint inhibitors had been received by around 39% of dose-escalation patients. Partial responses occurred in three dose-escalation patients, of whom one had hepatocellular carcinoma and two had cutaneous melanoma. The purpose of peripheral TCRbeta sequencing was to test whether ivuxolimab changed TCR sequence diversity and led to clonal T-cell expansion. The paper covers the monotherapy dose-escalation part of the phase I ivuxolimab trial, which included N = 52 patients.

Results and caveats for the whole study, not just this receptor: Low levels of normalized T-cell clonal expansion were also seen in some patients who did not respond. After ivuxolimab, more expanded clones were found on average in CD8+ T cells than in CD4+ T cells. In the 0.1-3.0 mg/kg groups, partial responders were among the patients with the lowest normalized peripheral clonal expansion, particularly in CD8+ T cells. The antigen specificity of the clonally expanded peripheral T cells was not determined. At doses of 0.1 to 3.0 mg/kg, clonal expansion of both CD4+ and CD8+ blood T cells was observed from baseline to week 6.

For sequencing of the TCRbeta CDR3 region, genomic DNA was extracted from the sorted cells. The immunoSEQ Assay was used for sequencing of TCRbeta CDR3 regions. The table comes from immuneACCESS by way of TCRdb, which keeps in-frame sequences with V and J called. Part of the clones is missing from these tables; in studies checked, under half for an unresolved V gene and the rest for unknown reasons. This sample holds around 75,000 clones; 70% to 90% were observed only once. The ten most abundant clones make up 1.1% of the sample. The trial excluded patients who had a history of autoimmune disease or were on systemic immunosuppression. In every dose cohort, peripheral blood was drawn for TCR sequencing at baseline, cycle 4 day 1, and cycle 7 day 1. Samples were obtained from an open-label, multicenter, first-in-human phase I dose-escalation trial of ivuxolimab. Adults with locally advanced or metastatic melanoma, renal cell, hepatocellular, or head and neck squamous cell carcinoma were enrolled in the trial. CD4+ and CD8+ T cells were sorted separately from peripheral blood before TCR sequencing.

From its cysteine to its phenylalanine, the CDR3 spans 16 amino acids. Only the CDR3 DNA stays, 48 bases, in frame from base 1. The germline V gene specifies MNHEY as CDR1 and SVGAGI as CDR2. Trimming takes 2 bases from V and 3 bases from J, and the germline ends sit 13 bases apart. As to this clone: The target of this receptor is not known. No clone much larger than this one lies a single base away; base qualities are absent.

This sample comprised CD4+ or CD8+ T cells sorted from blood, obtained in a trial of the OX40 agonist ivuxolimab. The sequence derives from an adult with an advanced solid tumor such as melanoma, head and neck, liver or kidney cancer. Recombination linked TRBV6-5 to TRBJ2-2; tentative D gene TRBD2, with 6 bases matching. CDR3 protein: CASSYRGIGDTGELFF. The nucleotides read TGTGCCAGCAGTTACCGGGGGATCGGGGACACCGGGGAGCTGTTTTTT.